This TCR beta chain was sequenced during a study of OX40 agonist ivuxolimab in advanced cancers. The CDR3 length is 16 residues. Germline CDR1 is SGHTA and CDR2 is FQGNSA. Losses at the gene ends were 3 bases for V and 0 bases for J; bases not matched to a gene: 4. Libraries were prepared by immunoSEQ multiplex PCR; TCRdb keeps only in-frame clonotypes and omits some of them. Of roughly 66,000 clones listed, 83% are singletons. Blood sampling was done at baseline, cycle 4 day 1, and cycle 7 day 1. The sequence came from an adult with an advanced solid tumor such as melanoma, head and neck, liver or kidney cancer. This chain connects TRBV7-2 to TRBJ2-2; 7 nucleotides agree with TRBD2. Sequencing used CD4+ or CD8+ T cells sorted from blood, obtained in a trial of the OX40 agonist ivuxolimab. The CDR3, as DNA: TGTGCCAGCAGCTTTTCGGCGGGAGCGAACACCGGGGAGCTGTTTTTT. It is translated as CASSFSAGANTGELFF.